This T cell receptor (beta chain) was recorded in a study of T cells after yellow fever vaccination. TCRdb re-called the 5' RACE reads through MiXCR, storing one row per CDR3 protein. The sample has some 500,000 distinct CDR3 sequences, approximately 13% seen once. This clonotype was seen more than once but under ten times. The antigen is unknown. The CDR3 spans 14 residues. With 2 bases clipped from V and 9 bases from J, the junction kept 6 bases outside the gene matches. Germline CDR1 MDHEN, CDR2 SYDVKM. Study-level results: Of the clonotypes, a small share occurred in both CD4 and CD8 compartments. Most primary-vaccination clones reappeared after the booster (approximately 96% CD4, more than 70% CD8). The presence of abundant clonotypes contaminating from the bulk population was possible in FACS-sorted repertoires.

Specimen: PBMCs, collected on the day of the yellow fever booster vaccination. This rearrangement joins TRBV28 to TRBJ2-4, with 8 bases lining up with TRBD1. The TCR was taken from a young man who received the YFV17D yellow fever vaccine. CDR3 protein: CASSLGQGGAIQYF. The CDR3 DNA is TGTGCCAGCAGTTTAGGACAGGGAGGCGCCATTCAGTACTTC.